This T cell receptor beta chain came from a study of blood T cells in healthy people across ages. Whole-study findings and limits: The recorded TCR beta diversity per million T cells decreased in a roughly linear manner with age. Long-lived donors carried more naive CD4+ cells and greater diversity than aged donors.

Aged roughly 6 to 100, donors were systemically healthy Caucasians from Russia. Per germline, CDR1 SNHLY and CDR2 FYNNEI. The CDR3 loop spans 12 amino acids. Using a J-beta primer mix together with a sample-barcoded 5' primer, a second PCR was run for about 6 to 12 cycles. At least 2.5 million CDR3-containing paired-end reads were obtained per sample. MiXCR was run by TCRdb on the 5' RACE reads, yielding one entry per CDR3 protein. The data show approximately 1.5 million distinct CDR3 sequences, with roughly a third seen just once and roughly 12% held by the top ten. Concerning this clonotype: What it binds is not known. At one end, the junction sequence differs from germline, possibly due to a read error.

The sequenced sample consisted of blood. The chain employs TRBV2 and TRBJ2-5; D is perhaps TRBD1 or TRBD2 (5 bases each). The sequence was collected from a woman in her twenties or thirties in good health. The chain's CDR3 is CASKVMGEIQYF. The DNA for the CDR3 is TGTGCCAGCAAGGTCATGGGGGAGATCCAGTACTTC.